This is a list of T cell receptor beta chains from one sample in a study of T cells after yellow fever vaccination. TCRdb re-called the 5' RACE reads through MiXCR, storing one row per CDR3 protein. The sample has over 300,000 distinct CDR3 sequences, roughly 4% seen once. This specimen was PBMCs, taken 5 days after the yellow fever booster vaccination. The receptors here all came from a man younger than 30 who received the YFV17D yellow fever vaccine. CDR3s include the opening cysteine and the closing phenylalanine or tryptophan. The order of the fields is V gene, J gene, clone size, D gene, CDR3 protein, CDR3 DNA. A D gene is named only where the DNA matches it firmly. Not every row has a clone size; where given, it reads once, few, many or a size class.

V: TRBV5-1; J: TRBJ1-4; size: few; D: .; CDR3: CASSLAGQQEKLFF; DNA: TGCGCCAGCAGCTTGGCCGGGCAGCAGGAAAAACTGTTTTTT
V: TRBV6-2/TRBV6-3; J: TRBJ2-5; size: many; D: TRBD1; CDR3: CASSGTGVKETQYF; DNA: TGTGCCAGCAGCGGGACAGGAGTAAAGGAGACCCAGTACTTC
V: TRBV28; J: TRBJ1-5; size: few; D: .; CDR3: CASRSGHSGVSNQPQHF; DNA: TGTGCCAGCAGGTCAGGCCATTCAGGGGTTAGCAATCAGCCCCAGCATTTT
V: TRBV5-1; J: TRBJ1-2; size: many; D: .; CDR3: CASSLGAGAFYGYTF; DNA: TGCGCCAGCAGCTTGGGGGCAGGAGCCTTCTATGGCTACACCTTC
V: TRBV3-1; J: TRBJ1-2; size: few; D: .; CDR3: CASSQNYVGGYTF; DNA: TGTGCCAGCAGCCAAAACTATGTCGGCGGCTACACCTTC
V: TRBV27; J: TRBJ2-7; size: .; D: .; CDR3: CASSGVGGEQYF; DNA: TGTGCCAGCAGTGGAGTCGGGGGCGAGCAGTACTTC
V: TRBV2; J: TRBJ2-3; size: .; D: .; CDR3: CASRRLDTQYF; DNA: TGTGCCAGCAGGCGATTAGATACGCAGTATTTT
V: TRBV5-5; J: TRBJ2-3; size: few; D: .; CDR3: CASSLGAGTQYF; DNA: TGTGCCAGCAGCTTGGGGGCGGGTACGCAGTATTTT
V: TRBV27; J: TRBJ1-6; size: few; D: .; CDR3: CASTTAVNSPLHF; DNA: TGTGCCAGTACGACGGCAGTTAATTCACCCCTCCACTTT
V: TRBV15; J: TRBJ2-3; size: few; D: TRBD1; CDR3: CATSRGRGQGAFSEYF; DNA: TGTGCCACCAGCAGAGGTCGGGGACAGGGGGCCTTCTCGGAGTATTTT
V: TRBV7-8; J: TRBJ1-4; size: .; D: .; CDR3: CASSGPGRLLNEKLFF; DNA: TGTGCCAGCAGCGGCCCGGGACGGCTACTGAATGAAAAACTGTTTTTT
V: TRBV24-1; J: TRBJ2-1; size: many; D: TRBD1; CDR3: CATSAVDRGRRNEQFF; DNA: TGTGCCACCAGTGCCGTGGACAGGGGGCGCAGAAATGAGCAGTTCTTC
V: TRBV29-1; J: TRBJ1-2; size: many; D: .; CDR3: CSVGPGQTNYGYTF; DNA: TGCAGCGTTGGCCCCGGGCAGACTAACTATGGCTACACCTTC
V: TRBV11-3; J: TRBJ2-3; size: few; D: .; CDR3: CASKGRFTDTQYF; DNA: TGTGCCAGCAAGGGCCGGTTCACAGATACGCAGTATTTT
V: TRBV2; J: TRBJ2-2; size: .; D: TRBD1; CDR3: CASTRTGGRSGELFF; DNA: TGTGCCAGCACCCGCACAGGGGGCAGATCCGGGGAGCTGTTTTTT
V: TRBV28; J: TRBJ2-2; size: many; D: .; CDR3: CASSLAGSYTGELFF; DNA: TGTGCCAGCAGTTTAGCCGGTAGCTACACCGGGGAGCTGTTTTTT
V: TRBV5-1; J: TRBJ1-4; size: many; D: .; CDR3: CASSEGRIGEKLFF; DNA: TGCGCCAGCAGCGAGGGACGGATAGGGGAAAAACTGTTTTTT